The 14 T cell receptor beta chains given below trace back to one sample, sequenced in a study of vaccination and CD4 T cells after COVID-19. Cultured CD4+ T cells had their DNA profiled by the Oncomine TCR Beta short-read assay. TCRdb itself ran the PCR reads through MiXCR, one entry per CDR3 protein. The sample records several thousand distinct CDR3 sequences, 14% to 15% being singletons. Antigens of these TCRs are unknown. Treatment meaning: approximately 9-day PBMC culture with coronavirus spike peptide pools or control peptides (ViraFEST assay). Sequenced: CD4+ T cells from blood, cultured in vitro. These receptors were taken from a human donor who had recovered from COVID-19.

The rearrangement joins TRBV28 to TRBJ1-2; no clear D. The CDR3 has 12 amino acids. Germline V gene sequence: CDR1 MDHEN, CDR2 SYDVKM. Between the trimmed V and J ends, which lost 7 bases and 5 bases, there was a span of 11 bases. CDR3 nucleotides: TGTGCCAGCACCCGGACGCAGTATGGCTACACCTTC. This translates into CASTRTQYGYTF.

This clonotype was seen only a few times. The chain has TRBV20-1 and TRBJ2-3, with 10 nucleotides matching TRBD1. There are 17 residues in the CDR3. V was clipped by 6 bases and J by 3 bases; unmatched bases: 15. Germline-derived CDR1 and CDR2 are DFQATT and SNEGSKA (reference sequence). CDR3 sequence (DNA): TGCAGTGCCGAAGACAGGGGGCTCTTTAGAAGTACAGATACGCAGTATTTT. Protein product: CSAEDRGLFRSTDTQYF.

Details on this clonotype: A single base separates this from a much larger clone, so it may be a read error. CDR3 coding DNA: TGCGCCAGCAGCTTGGGGGACAAGGCGCGGGATACGCAGTATTTT. Amino acid sequence: CASSLGDKARDTQYF. V usage is TRBV5-1 and J usage is TRBJ2-3; D might be TRBD1 (6 bases). Per the germline V gene, CDR1 is SGHRS and CDR2 is YFSETQ. CDR3 length: 15 residues. Deletions cut 0 bases from V and 6 bases from J, with 14 bases between.

This clonotype was counted between two and nine times. The chain joins TRBV30 to TRBJ1-2, with a weak D call TRBD1 (5 bases). The CDR3 loop spans 13 amino acids. With 1 base removed from V and 3 bases from J, the gap between germline ends came to 9 bases. Germline loops: CDR1 GTSNPN, CDR2 SVGIG (reference sequence). Written as DNA, the CDR3 is TGTGCCTGGAGTGGCAGGGCGGACTATGGCTACACCTTC. It yields the protein CAWSGRADYGYTF.

The gene calls are TRBV12-3 or TRBV12-4 and TRBJ2-7; D is perhaps TRBD1 or TRBD2 (6 bases each). The CDR3 spans 14 residues. The V and J ends lost 4 bases and 6 bases respectively, with 16 bases between them. The CDR3 region is CASSWGAKDGEQYF. In DNA, the CDR3 is TGTGCCAGCAGTTGGGGGGCAAAGGACGGCGAGCAGTACTTC.

This clonotype was counted a few times. The chain employs TRBV2 and TRBJ1-6; 8 bases map to TRBD1. V lost 6 bases, J lost 6 bases, and 4 bases stayed unmatched. The germline CDR1 and CDR2 sequences are SNHLY and FYNNEI. The CDR3 has 14 amino acids. CDR3 bases: TGTGCCAGCAGCAATGGACAGGGTAATTCACCCCTCCACTTT. This sequence encodes CASSNGQGNSPLHF.

This clonotype has just a few counts. The genes are TRBV7-9 and TRBJ1-4; 8 nucleotides agree with TRBD1. Germline V lookup: CDR1 SEHNR, CDR2 FQNEAQ (reference sequence). After removal of 5 bases from V and 8 bases from J, the junction contained 10 bases not matched to a gene. The CDR3 has 15 residues. The CDR3 loop is CASSPDRGRGEKLFF. The CDR3 DNA reads TGTGCCAGCAGCCCAGACAGGGGCCGGGGAGAAAAACTGTTTTTT.

By share of the sample, this clonotype is medium-sized. Here the CDR3 DNA reads TGTGCCAGCAGCTTAGGGGGGGACCTCACCGGGGAGCTGTTTTTT. This codes for CASSLGGDLTGELFF. The V call is TRBV7-2, the J call TRBJ2-2; maybe TRBD2 (6 bases). CDR1 and CDR2 from the germline V gene are SGHTA and FQGNSA. V was trimmed by 1 base and J by 4 bases, leaving 10 bases between them. The CDR3 loop spans 15 amino acids.

The sample holds one count of this clonotype. The genes are TRBV5-6 and TRBJ1-3; no definite D call. From germline, CDR1 is SGHDT and CDR2 YYEEEE. Trimming took 1 base from V and 0 from J, leaving 8 bases between them. There are 15 residues in the CDR3. The DNA for the CDR3 is TGTGCCAGCAGCTTGCGCGCCAACTCTGGAAACACCATATATTTT. Translating gives CASSLRANSGNTIYF.

In its sample, this clonotype was seen a few times. This chain joins TRBV2 and TRBJ1-2, with 9 bases fitting TRBD1. Germline V CDR1 and CDR2: SNHLY, FYNNEI. J lost 5 bases, V lost 4 bases, and 2 bases had no gene match. The CDR3 has 13 residues. The CDR3 is CASSGTGVYGYTF. The CDR3 DNA sequence: TGTGCCAGCAGTGGGACAGGGGTATATGGCTACACCTTC.

There are a few counts of this clonotype. This sequence joins TRBV5-1 and TRBJ2-2; the match to TRBD2 covers 8 bases. V lost 4 bases, J lost 0 bases, and 2 bases stayed unmatched. CDR1 and CDR2 (germline): SGHRS, YFSETQ. The CDR3 length is 15 residues. CDR3 protein: CASSPGLANTGELFF. DNA for the CDR3: TGCGCCAGCAGCCCGGGACTAGCGAACACCGGGGAGCTGTTTTTT.

The chain links TRBV5-5 to TRBJ2-2; perhaps D is TRBD1 or TRBD2 (5 bases each). CDR3 length equals 15 residues. Trimming took off 3 bases at V and 0 bases at J, with 9 bases between the two ends. Per the germline V gene, CDR1 is SGHKS and CDR2 is YYEKEE (reference sequence). The CDR3 region is CASSWDGANTGELFF. The CDR3 DNA follows: TGTGCCAGCAGCTGGGACGGCGCGAACACCGGGGAGCTGTTTTTT.

This clonotype has only a few counts. The chain combines TRBV4-2 with TRBJ1-5; tentative D call: TRBD1 (6 bases). The CDR3 extends over 14 amino acids. CDR1 is LGHNA and CDR2 is YNFKEQ in the germline V gene. V was cut by 0 bases and J by 11 bases, with 14 bases left in between. The CDR3 protein is CASSQDGGGASQHF. CDR3 sequence (DNA): TGTGCCAGCAGCCAAGATGGGGGGGGCGCGTCCCAGCATTTT.

In this sample, this clonotype is medium-sized. The chain has TRBV6-1 and TRBJ1-1; unclear D gene. The length of the CDR3 is 9 residues. The V gene lost 8 bases and the J gene lost 11 bases, with 9 bases spanning the gap. The germline gives CDR1 MNHNS, CDR2 SASEGT. Here the CDR3 DNA reads TGTGCCAGCCCTCAGCGCGCTTTCTTT. Its protein product is CASPQRAFF.